Reported below is one T cell receptor (beta chain). This entry belongs to a study of blood T cell repertoires in COVID-19. Study details: Sites in the United States, Italy and Spain provided acute and convalescent COVID-19 samples. T cells, B-cell-depleted T cells, or PBMCs provided the cDNA or gDNA that served as material.

As handled by the study authors: Reference gene primers were amplified, and this amplification served to estimate nucleated cell counts. Assay used: immunoSEQ multiplex PCR; TCRdb lists only in-frame clones, some missing. V, J and clone size were drawn from that table, and D and trimming were deduced from the DNA. The sample shows some 85,000 clones, 70% to 80% of them seen only once. Sequenced material: peripheral blood. The sequence was obtained from a human donor in a cohort sampled during active COVID-19.

CDR3 loop: CASSSRTGGLGGYTF. CDR3 bases: TGTGCCAGTAGTTCGCGGACAGGGGGCCTCGGTGGCTACACCTTC. The J gene is TRBJ1-2, the V gene TRBV19, with TRBD1 matching over 11 bases. The length of the CDR3 is 15 residues. Trimming at V came to 5 bases and at J to 7 bases, leaving 9 bases not matched to a gene. The V gene's germline CDR1 is LNHDA and CDR2 SQIVND (reference sequence).